This T cell receptor (beta chain) was recovered during a study of control samples from healthy donors and cancer patients. The table came from immunoSEQ multiplex PCR; TCRdb's copy has only in-frame clones and leaves some out. In the table there are about 110,000 clones, roughly four fifths of which are singletons. This CDR3 has 15 amino acids. Germline trimming cut 3 bases from V and 0 bases from J; bases unmatched to any gene: 5. Germline V gene data show CDR1 as LNHDA and CDR2 as SQIVND (reference sequence). The material sequenced was blood. This receptor was obtained from a woman aged 50 to 60 in good health. The chain links TRBV19 to TRBJ2-7; 7 bases line up with TRBD2. The CDR3 sequence: CASSIGGEPSYEQYF. CDR3 DNA: TGTGCCAGTAGTATTGGGGGGGAACCCTCCTACGAGCAGTACTTC.